This T cell receptor (beta chain) was recorded in a study of blood T cell repertoires in COVID-19 (TCRdb year 2020). About the full investigation: The collaborator samples originated in the United States, Italy and Spain and spanned the acute and convalescent phases of COVID-19. The prospective study material was composed of cDNA or gDNA derived from T cells, B-cell-depleted T cells, or PBMCs. The dataset comprised deeply sampled blood TCRbeta repertoires from subjects exposed to, actively infected with, or recovered from COVID-19. The repertoires were released in a freely available public database intended as a resource for research on the immune response to SARS-CoV-2. Samples came from the ongoing ImmuneRACE study (first 160 participants) plus 1,254 subjects from 6 global collaborators. Nearly every sample came with metadata listing a de-identified subject ID, COVID-19 status, age in years and sex. Where available, HLA class I and class II types were obtained from metadata supplied by the sample provider rather than from assay-based typing. The full study reports these points: The amount of clinical and demographic metadata varied by source and participant and was provided uncurated.

Participants in the prospective study were aged about 18 to 95 years, lived in 20 to 25 United States geographic areas, and enrolled through a virtual design. In the prospective study, participants were assigned to cohorts based on the clinical history participants reported in a screening survey and a study questionnaire. In the prospective study, whole blood, serum and a nasopharyngeal or oropharyngeal swab were collected from each participant by mobile phlebotomists. Prospective study participants could optionally give additional blood draws and questionnaires over an approximately 2-month period. Prospective study blood samples were shipped either frozen or at room temperature before DNA extraction. The junction carries 5 bases between V and J, which are trimmed by 4 bases and 3 bases respectively. The CDR3 contains 11 residues, cysteine and phenylalanine counted. The only DNA kept is the CDR3, 33 bases in frame from the first base. According to the germline V gene, CDR1 reads SGHRS and CDR2 reads YFSETQ.

As regards this clone: Its antigen has not been determined. Base qualities are not provided; no much larger clone lies one nucleotide away.

TCRbeta CDR3 regions were amplified from genomic DNA by means of the immunoSEQ Assay, a bias-controlled multiplex PCR. The paper's processing steps were these. The number of nucleated cells in each sample was estimated from the amplification of reference gene primers within the assay. Sequence reads were collapsed and filtered to measure the absolute abundance of every unique TCRbeta CDR3 rearrangement. Productive Simpson clonality was computed per sample as the square root of Simpson's diversity index over productive rearrangements. TCRdb took this table from immuneACCESS and kept in-frame rearrangements with V and J called. Such tables lack part of the clones; where checked against another copy, unresolved V genes explain under half of the gap, and the rest is unexplained. That table gives V, J and clone size, and the DNA gave D and trimming. The sample has about 200,000 clones on record, roughly 83% of them singletons. Around 5% of the sample is held by the ten biggest clonotypes.

The sequenced sample consisted of PBMCs or T cells enriched from blood (not recorded which). This chain joins TRBV5-1 to TRBJ2-7; TRBD2 is possibly the D segment (5 matching bases). This clonotype was sampled from a man in his forties with acute COVID-19. The CDR3 protein: CASSRDYEQYF. In nucleotide form, the sequence is TGCGCCAGCAGCCGGGACTACGAGCAGTACTTC.